The clone carrying this TCR beta chain was counted at least ten times. This entry comes from a study of type 1 regulatory T cells. Study-wide background: T-allo10 is an in vitro-generated, Tr1-enriched CD4 T cell product specific for alloantigen.

There are 14 residues in the CDR3. Germline CDR1 SGHRS, CDR2 YFSETQ. V shed 4 bases and J shed 0 bases, with 7 bases lying between them. A single record per CDR3 protein comes from TCRdb applying MiXCR to the reads. The table includes 15,000 to 20,000 distinct CDR3 sequences, more than 8.5% detected once. The sample comprised CD4+ T cells, either the whole sample or a sorted fraction (not recorded which). The chain uses TRBV5-1 and TRBJ2-2, with D hard to call. The receptor's source is a human donor in good health. CDR3 region: CASSRLANTGELFF. In nucleotides, the CDR3 is TGCGCCAGCAGCCGGCTAGCGAACACCGGGGAGCTGTTTTTT.